These 2 T cell receptor beta chains came from one sample sequenced in a study of cytomegalovirus exposure and HLA in healthy donors. 60 Vbeta and 13 Jbeta primers were used in PCR. The data were produced by immunoSEQ multiplex PCR, yet TCRdb's version contains in-frame clones alone and is incomplete. This sample carries 60,000 or so clones, roughly 75% of them seen once, and the ten largest clones take under 30%. The sequenced sample consisted of PBMCs. The origin of the receptors is a woman in her 40s in good health and CMV-seropositive.

The rearrangement uses TRBV28 and TRBJ1-1, with unresolved D. Germline V gene lookup returns CDR1 MDHEN and CDR2 SYDVKM. Trimming removed 11 bases at V and 0 bases at J, with 10 bases between. This CDR3 is built from 12 residues. CDR3 DNA sequence: TGTGCCGGGAGCAAGATGAACACTGAAGCTTTCTTT. Protein sequence: CAGSKMNTEAFF.

V is TRBV19 and J is TRBJ1-1; maybe TRBD1 (5 bases). V lost 0 bases to trimming and J lost 0 bases, with 14 bases between them. Germline assignment: CDR1 LNHDA and CDR2 SQIVND (reference sequence). This CDR3 is 17 amino acids long. The CDR3 protein is CASSIDRGGGLNTEAFF. CDR3 DNA sequence: TGTGCCAGTAGTATAGATCGGGGCGGGGGTTTGAACACTGAAGCTTTCTTT.